This T cell receptor beta chain was observed in a study of monozygotic twins with inflammatory bowel disease. Every TCR library consumed about 3,500 ng of total RNA. Incorporation of UMIs carrying a 6-nucleotide sample barcode was performed by template switching. Both TCRalpha and TCRbeta cDNA were subjected to two nested PCRs lasting roughly 15 and 9 cycles. TCRdb re-called the 5' RACE reads and catalogs CDR3 proteins one per entry, DNA excluded. Its table lists some 450,000 distinct CDR3 sequences. The V gene's germline CDR1 is SGHTA and CDR2 FQGNSA. The CDR3 contains 13 residues. After skipping T cell sorting, the authors isolated total RNA from whole blood.

The sequence derives from a human donor with ulcerative colitis or Crohn's disease, or a healthy co-twin of an affected twin (not recorded which). The sample comprised blood. The J gene is TRBJ1-2, the V gene TRBV7-2; TCRdb names TRBD1, which stays unverified in the absence of DNA. The CDR3 loop is CASSSLGREGYTF.